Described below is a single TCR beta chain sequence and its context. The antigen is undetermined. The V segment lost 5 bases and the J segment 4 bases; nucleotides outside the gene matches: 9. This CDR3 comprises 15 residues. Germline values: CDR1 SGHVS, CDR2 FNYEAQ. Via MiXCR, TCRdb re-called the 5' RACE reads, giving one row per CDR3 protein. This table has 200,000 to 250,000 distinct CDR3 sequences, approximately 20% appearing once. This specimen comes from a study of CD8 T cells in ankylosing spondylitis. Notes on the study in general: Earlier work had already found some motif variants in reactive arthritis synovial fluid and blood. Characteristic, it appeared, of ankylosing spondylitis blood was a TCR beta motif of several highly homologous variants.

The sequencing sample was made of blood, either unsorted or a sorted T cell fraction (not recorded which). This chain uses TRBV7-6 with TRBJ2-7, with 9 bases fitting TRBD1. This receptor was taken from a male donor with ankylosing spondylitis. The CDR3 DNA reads TGTGCCAGCAGCCAAGACAGGGGGGACCCGTACGAGCAGTACTTC. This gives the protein CASSQDRGDPYEQYF.